The T cell receptor beta chain described here comes from a study of siplizumab effects on memory and regulatory T cells. About this clone: Its antigen is not known.

The CDR3 spans 16 residues. Germline V gene lookup returns CDR1 SGHAT and CDR2 FQNNGV. The V end was cut by 2 bases, the J end by 1 base, with 14 bases between. Data came from immunoSEQ multiplex PCR; TCRdb stores just in-frame clones and leaves some out. The repertoire holds under 100,000 clones, with 90% to 95% as singletons. Study results and caveats: Whether the proliferating Tregs (from siplizumab cultures) were suppressive was not confirmed.

What was sequenced was non-Treg CD4+ T cells sorted from blood. The V and J genes are TRBV11-2 and TRBJ2-5, with D tentatively TRBD1 or TRBD2 (5 bases each). The sequence came from a human donor in good health. CDR3 amino acids: CASSLSSGPAQETQYF. DNA of the CDR3: TGTGCCAGCAGCTTAAGTTCGGGGCCCGCCCAAGAGACCCAGTACTTC.